This TCR beta chain is from a study of cytomegalovirus exposure and HLA in healthy donors. CDR1 is LGHNT, CDR2 FRNRAP, per germline. The CDR3 extends over 13 amino acids. The V gene lost 3 bases and the J gene lost 1 base, with 5 bases spanning the gap. PCR amplification relied on 60 Vbeta primers (plus 13 Jbeta primers). Repertoires were generated with immunoSEQ multiplex PCR, while TCRdb's copy carries only in-frame clones and drops some. The table lists 150,000 or so clones, approximately 80% of them singletons. Source material: PBMCs. This clonotype was obtained from a woman in her twenties or thirties in good health and CMV-seronegative. The rearrangement joins TRBV12-5 to TRBJ2-3; D is unclear. CDR3 sequence: CASGFAGTDTQYF. The CDR3 DNA sequence: TGTGCTAGTGGTTTCGCGGGCACAGATACGCAGTATTTT.